In this sample, the clone carrying this TCR beta chain turned up once. The sample comes from a study of preoperative IRX-2 immunotherapy in early breast cancer. Stated treatment: preoperative locoregional IRX-2 cytokine immunotherapy. Preoperative locoregional IRX-2 cytokine immunotherapy was tested in the phase Ib source study. V was clipped by 6 bases and J by 7 bases, with 18 bases between them. Germline V CDR1 and CDR2: MDHEN, SYDVKM. This CDR3 spans 14 amino acids. The data were produced by immunoSEQ multiplex PCR, yet TCRdb's version contains in-frame clones alone and is incomplete. This table holds roughly 35,000 clones, about 95% found once.

The sequence was collected from a human donor with breast cancer. The chain couples TRBV28 to TRBJ1-1, with D possibly being TRBD1 (6 bases). Collection took place from a patient treated with IRX-2 immunotherapy. CDR3 bases: TGTGCCAGCAGGTATACCGGGACACGATTTGAAGCTTTCTTT. This gives the protein CASRYTGTRFEAFF.